Listed here is a single T cell receptor (beta chain). Its specific antigen is unknown. No qualities accompany the bases; no much larger clone lies one base away. This sample stems from a study of blood T cell repertoires in COVID-19 (dated by TCRdb to 2018 to 2021). Background for the entire study: Samples from collaborators originated in the United States, Italy and Spain and spanned both the acute and convalescent phases of COVID-19. The samples were drawn from two sources: the first 160 participants of the ongoing ImmuneRACE study, and 1,200 or so subjects contributed by 6 global collaborators. Nearly every sample came with metadata listing a de-identified subject ID, COVID-19 status, age in years and sex. Where HLA class I and class II types were available, the types were taken from metadata supplied by the sample provider, not from assay-based typing. Deeply sampled blood TCRbeta repertoires from subjects exposed to, actively infected with, or recovered from COVID-19 were included in the dataset. The material from the prospective study consisted of cDNA or gDNA derived from T cells, B-cell-depleted T cells, or PBMCs. The repertoires were released in a freely available public database meant as a resource for research on the immune response to SARS-CoV-2.

TCRbeta CDR3 regions were amplified from genomic DNA using the immunoSEQ Assay, a bias-controlled multiplex PCR. The original methods were these. The number of nucleated cells in each sample was estimated by amplification of reference gene primers within the assay. Sequence reads were collapsed and filtered to measure the absolute abundance of every unique TCRbeta CDR3 rearrangement. For each sample, productive Simpson clonality was calculated as the square root of Simpson's diversity index over productive rearrangements. TCRdb holds this immuneACCESS table with in-frame rearrangements only. Some clones are missing; in checked studies, unresolved V genes explain under half, and the rest has no known cause. The V and J calls and clone size were taken over from that table, and D and trimming were inferred from the DNA. This sample lists 200,000 to 250,000 clones; roughly four fifths were detected once. The ten largest clones capture around 1.8% of the sample.

Each collaborating institution followed its own protocols to collect whole blood in K2EDTA tubes. For TCRbeta analysis, collaborators shipped samples as frozen whole blood, isolated PBMCs, or DNA extracted from either of those sample types. What the work shows at the level of the full study, not this receptor alone: The quantity of clinical and demographic metadata differed by source and by participant and was supplied without curation.

The CDR3, cysteine through phenylalanine, is 14 amino acids long. Just CDR3 DNA is preserved here, 42 bases in frame from base 1. Trimming costs V 6 bases and J 5 bases, and their ends lie 15 bases apart. The germline V gene sets CDR1 to SGHTA and CDR2 to FQGTGA. The clonotype was recovered from a woman older than 75 with acute or convalescent COVID-19. Sequenced input: peripheral blood. The chain links TRBV7-3 with TRBJ2-3, and perhaps TRBD2 as D gene, on 5 matching bases. This receptor has the CDR3 CASSLSGGGDTQYF. At the DNA level, the sequence is TGTGCCAGCAGTCTCTCTGGAGGAGGAGATACGCAGTATTTT.